This TCR beta chain was recovered during a study of T cells in Graves' hyperthyroidism and ophthalmopathy (dated by TCRdb to between 2019 and 2020). Background on the whole study: Peripheral blood was collected at initial diagnosis, before any treatment. To identify distinguishing TCR V-J signatures, a discovery cohort of 90 to 100 patients was used, comprising 43 with Graves' ophthalmopathy and around 60 with stable Graves' hyperthyroidism. Prospective prediction of ophthalmopathy was tested in an independent validation cohort consisting of some 18 hyperthyroidism patients and more than 15 patients who later progressed to ophthalmopathy. For training and testing, the 80 to 100 patients in the discovery cohort were randomly divided in a 7:3 ratio. Thyroid tissue and blood T-cell repertoires from about six Graves' hyperthyroidism patients were also compared in the study. Once sampling was done, hyperthyroidism patients were given methimazole at a starting dose of 30 mg daily, whereas ophthalmopathy patients were given high-dose intravenous methylprednisolone. TCR Vbeta CDR3 sequencing of 120 to 150 peripheral blood samples (more than 40 ophthalmopathy, 75 hyperthyroidism and some 17 progressor patients) is reported in the paper. Broader findings and caveats from the paper: Blood samples also contained most of the expanded thyroid clonotypes (frequency above 0.001), which suggests that blood repertoires may reflect thyroid immune responses. During validation, the model predicted progression to ophthalmopathy a median of roughly six months ahead of onset, with approximately 71% sensitivity and 72% to 80% specificity. Ophthalmopathy was separated from stable hyperthyroidism by a 13 V-J signature model, with about 86% sensitivity and roughly 81% specificity obtained in cross-validation and 80%/75% obtained in testing. Sample size was not statistically predetermined, and investigators were not blinded to group allocation.

The TCR beta CDR3 regions were amplified from the RNA transcripts. The first round of RT-PCR for the TCR CDR3 was performed with the HTBI primer set and the Qiagen OneStep RT-PCR kit. A second multiplex PCR round built the libraries, followed by size selection and purification. The libraries were sequenced on an Illumina HiSeq2000 using paired-end 100 bp reads. The authors' analysis ran thus. Raw data were processed with SOAPnuke, discarding reads with adapters, uncalled bases, mean Phred below 15, or no exact constant-primer or identifier match. COPE v1.2.5 was used to merge the high-quality paired reads, and each unique nucleotide sequence was defined as a clonotype. MiTCR v1.1 was used to align the clonotypes against IMGT TRBV, TRBD and TRBJ reference segments. Analysis was restricted to V-J combinations with a frequency above 0.0001, which covered about 99% of repertoires. The TCS score was defined as the ratio of F50 (clonal expansion) to E x V (chaos), calculated using BLOSUM62-based TCRdist between CDR3 peptides within each V-J. Welch's t-statistics and random forest reduced roughly 540 V-J features to roughly 13, which were used in a naive Bayes classifier (R e1071). The raw public data were reprocessed by TCRdb itself: fastp quality trimming at Q25, MiXCR clonotype calling, in-frame beta chains only. A single entry per CDR3 protein holds the most common genes and DNA from its merged rows. The V and J calls follow TCRdb's processing rather than the paper's. The sample records some 690,000 distinct CDR3 sequences, around 16% of which are singletons. Around 15% of the sample is in the top ten clones.

V ends up 0 bases short and J 5 bases short, with an unmatched junction base count of 7. Reading from cysteine to phenylalanine, the CDR3 counts 15 amino acids. Only the CDR3 DNA stays, 45 bases, in frame from base 1. CDR1 and CDR2, looked up from the germline V gene, are SGHRS and YFSETQ. A patient counted as having stable Graves' hyperthyroidism if no progression to ophthalmopathy occurred over 18 months of follow-up. Hyperthyroidism patients were aged 18 to 65 years and newly diagnosed, with disease duration of less than 2 months. Exclusion was applied to patients with uncontrolled infections, other autoimmune diseases, pregnancy or lactation. Diagnoses relied on clinical symptoms, serum thyroxine and TRAb, thyroid ultrasound and orbital computed tomography. PBMCs were separated from roughly 9.3 ml of fresh peripheral blood using Ficoll-Paque density gradient centrifugation. Total RNA was extracted using Trizol reagent, and RNA quality was assessed on an Agilent 2100 Bioanalyzer.

A single count supports this clonotype. There is no known antigen for this receptor. Base quality data are lacking; no much larger clone is found one base away. One read gives only weak evidence. Recombination connected TRBV5-1 to TRBJ2-5; 7 central bases correspond to TRBD1. Sequenced sample: blood. The receptor comes from a man aged 50-60 years with Graves' hyperthyroidism. The CDR3 here reads CASSLVPGGAETQYF. The nucleotides are TGCGCCAGCAGCTTGGTTCCAGGGGGTGCGGAGACCCAGTACTTC.